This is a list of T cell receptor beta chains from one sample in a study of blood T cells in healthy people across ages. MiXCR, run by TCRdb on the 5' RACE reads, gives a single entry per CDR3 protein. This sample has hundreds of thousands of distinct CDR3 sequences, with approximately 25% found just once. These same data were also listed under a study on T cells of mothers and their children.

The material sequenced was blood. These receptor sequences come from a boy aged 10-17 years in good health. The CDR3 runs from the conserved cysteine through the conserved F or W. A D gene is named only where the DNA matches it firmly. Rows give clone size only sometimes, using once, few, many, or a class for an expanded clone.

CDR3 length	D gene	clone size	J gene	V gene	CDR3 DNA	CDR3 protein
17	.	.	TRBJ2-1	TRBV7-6	TGTGCCAGCAGCCCGCCCCCGCGGGTCAGCTCCTACAATGAGCAGTTCTTC	CASSPPPRVSSYNEQFF
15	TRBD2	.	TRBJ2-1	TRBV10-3	TGTGCCATCAGTGAGTCAGCGGGATCCTACAATGGGCAGTTCTTC	CAISESAGSYNGQFF
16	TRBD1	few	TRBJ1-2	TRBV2	TGTGCCAGCAGAAGAAAGGGACAGCCAGCTAACTATGGCTACACCTTC	CASRRKGQPANYGYTF
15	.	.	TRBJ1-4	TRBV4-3	TGCGCCAGCAGCCGAGTGATAGGGGCTAATGAAAAACTGTTTTTT	CASSRVIGANEKLFF
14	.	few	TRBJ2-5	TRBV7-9	TGTGCCAGCAGCTCAACATACATCCAAGAGACCCAGTACTTC	CASSSTYIQETQYF
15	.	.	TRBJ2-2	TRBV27	TGTGCCAGCAGTCCGTCGGACACCTTCACCGGGGAGCTGTTTTTT	CASSPSDTFTGELFF
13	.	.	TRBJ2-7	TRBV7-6	TGTGCCAGCAGCGCGGACGGGGCCTACGAGCAGTACTTC	CASSADGAYEQYF
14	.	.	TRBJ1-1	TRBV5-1	TGCGCCAGCAGCACCCGATCGGACGGTCATGAAGCTTTCTTT	CASSTRSDGHEAFF
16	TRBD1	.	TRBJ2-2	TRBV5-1	TGCGCCAGCAGCTTGGAGGACAGGACCCCGTCCGGGGAGCTGTTTTTT	CASSLEDRTPSGELFF
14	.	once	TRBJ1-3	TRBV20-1	TGCAGTGCTTTAGCGGCCGGGACTACTGACACCATATATTTT	CSALAAGTTDTIYF
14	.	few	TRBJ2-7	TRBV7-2	TGTGCCAGCAGCTTAGCGGAAGGGGCCCACGAGCAGTACTTC	CASSLAEGAHEQYF
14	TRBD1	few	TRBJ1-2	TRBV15	TGTGCCACCAGCAGTGGATACAGGGGACTCGGCTACACCTTC	CATSSGYRGLGYTF
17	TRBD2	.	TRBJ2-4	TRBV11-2	TGTGCCAGCAGCTTAGAAGCAGCGGGAGGGCGTGGAAACATTCAGTACTTC	CASSLEAAGGRGNIQYF
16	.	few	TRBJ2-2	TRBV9	TGTGCCAGCAGCGTAGGTTTCGGAGTACAACCCGGGGAGCTGTTTTTT	CASSVGFGVQPGELFF
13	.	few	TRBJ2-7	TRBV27	TGTGCCAGCAGTTCATCGGACTTCTACGAGCAGTACTTC	CASSSSDFYEQYF
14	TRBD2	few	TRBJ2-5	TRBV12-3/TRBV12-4	TGTGCCAGCGGCGAGAGGGAGGGCCAAGAGACCCAGTACTTC	CASGEREGQETQYF
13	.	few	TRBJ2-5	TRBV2	TGTGCCAGCAGTGAATTGGCCCTAGGGACCCAGTACTTC	CASSELALGTQYF
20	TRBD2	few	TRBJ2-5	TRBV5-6	TGTGCCAGCAGCTCTTTCTGGGACCCATCTGTAGCGGGAGATCAAGAGACCCAGTACTTC	CASSSFWDPSVAGDQETQYF
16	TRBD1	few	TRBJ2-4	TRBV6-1	TGTGCCAGCAGTGGGACAGGGGGCTATGCCAAAAACATTCAGTACTTC	CASSGTGGYAKNIQYF
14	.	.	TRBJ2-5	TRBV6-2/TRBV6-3	TGTGCCAGCAGTTACGGGGGTGGCGGAGCGACCCAGTACTTC	CASSYGGGGATQYF
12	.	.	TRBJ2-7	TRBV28	TGTGCCAGCAGCCAGGGGCCGGACGAGCAGTACTTC	CASSQGPDEQYF
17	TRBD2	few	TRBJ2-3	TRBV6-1	TGTGCCAGCAGTGACCGTTTACTAGCGGGAGAAACAGATACGCAGTATTTT	CASSDRLLAGETDTQYF
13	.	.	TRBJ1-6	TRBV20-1	TGCAGTGCTAACAGGGAGATTGATTCACCCCTCCACTTT	CSANREIDSPLHF
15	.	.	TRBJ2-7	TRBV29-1	TGCAGCGTTTCTGGAGAGACGGTGGGCTCCTACGAGCAGTACTTC	CSVSGETVGSYEQYF
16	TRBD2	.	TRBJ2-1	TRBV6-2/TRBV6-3	TGTGCCAGCAGTCCTCGGGGGCGGGGGGCTTGGAATGAGCAGTTCTTC	CASSPRGRGAWNEQFF
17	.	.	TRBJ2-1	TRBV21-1	TGTGCCAGCAGCCTAGGAGGGGGGGGACATAACTACAATGAGCAGTTCTTC	CASSLGGGGHNYNEQFF
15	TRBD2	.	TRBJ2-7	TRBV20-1	TGCAGTGCCACAGGGTCTAGCGGGACTTACTACGAGCAGTACTTC	CSATGSSGTYYEQYF
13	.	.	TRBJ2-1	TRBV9	TGTGCCAGCAGCGTAGGAGGGGAAGTTGAGCAGTTCTTC	CASSVGGEVEQFF
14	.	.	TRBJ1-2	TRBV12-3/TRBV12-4	TGTGCCAGCAGTCGACAAGACAGACCCTATGGCTACACCTTC	CASSRQDRPYGYTF
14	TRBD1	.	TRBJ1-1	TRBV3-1	TGTGCCAGCAGGGCGACAGGGGGTGACACTGAAGCTTTCTTT	CASRATGGDTEAFF
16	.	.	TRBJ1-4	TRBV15	TGTGCCACCAGCAAAGTGGGAGGGCTGCCTAATGAAAAACTGTTTTTT	CATSKVGGLPNEKLFF
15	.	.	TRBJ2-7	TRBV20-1	TGCAGTGTTACGAACCCCGGGATTTCTCGTTACGAGCAGTACTTC	CSVTNPGISRYEQYF
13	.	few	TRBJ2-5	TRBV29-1	TGCAGCGTTGAAGGACAGGAAAAACAGACCCAGTACTTC	CSVEGQEKQTQYF
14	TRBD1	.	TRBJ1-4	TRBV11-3	TGTGCCAGCAGCCTACCGGGACAGGGTGAAAAACTGTTTTTT	CASSLPGQGEKLFF
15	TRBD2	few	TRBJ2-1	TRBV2	TGTGCCAGCAGTGAAGTGGTAGCGGGAGGCAATGAGCAGTTCTTC	CASSEVVAGGNEQFF
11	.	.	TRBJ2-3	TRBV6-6	TGTGCCAGCACCTACGTCGATACGCAGTATTTT	CASTYVDTQYF
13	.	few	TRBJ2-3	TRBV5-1	TGCGCCAGTAATGTCGTCGGGACGGATACGCAGTATTTT	CASNVVGTDTQYF
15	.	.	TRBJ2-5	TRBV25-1	TGTGCCAGCAGTGGTGAACAAATCTCAAGAGAACCCCAGTACTTC	CASSGEQISREPQYF
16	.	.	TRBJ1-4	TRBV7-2	TGTGCCAGCAGCCTAGTAGGGGACGGCGGGCGTGAAAAACTGTTTTTT	CASSLVGDGGREKLFF